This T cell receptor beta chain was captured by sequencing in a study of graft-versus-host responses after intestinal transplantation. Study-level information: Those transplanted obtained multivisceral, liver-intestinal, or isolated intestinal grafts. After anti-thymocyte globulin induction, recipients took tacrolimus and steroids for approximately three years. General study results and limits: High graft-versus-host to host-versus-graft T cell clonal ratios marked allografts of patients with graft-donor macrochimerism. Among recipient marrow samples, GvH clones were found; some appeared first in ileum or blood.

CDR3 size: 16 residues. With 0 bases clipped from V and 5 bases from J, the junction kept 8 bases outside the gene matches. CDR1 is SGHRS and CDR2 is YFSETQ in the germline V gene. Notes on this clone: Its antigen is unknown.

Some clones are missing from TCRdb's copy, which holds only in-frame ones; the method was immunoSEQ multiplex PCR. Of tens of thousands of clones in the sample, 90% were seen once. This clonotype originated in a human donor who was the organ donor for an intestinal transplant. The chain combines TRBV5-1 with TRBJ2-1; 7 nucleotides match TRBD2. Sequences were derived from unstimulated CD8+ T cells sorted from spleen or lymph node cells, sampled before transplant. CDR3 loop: CASSLAERGGNNEQFF. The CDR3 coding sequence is TGCGCCAGCAGCTTGGCCGAACGCGGGGGAAACAATGAGCAGTTCTTC. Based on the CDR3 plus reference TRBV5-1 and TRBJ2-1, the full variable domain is KAGVTQTPRYLIKTRGQQVTLSCSPISGHRSVSWYQQTPGQGLQFLFEYFSETQRNKGNFPGRFSGRQFSNSRSEMNVSTLELGDSALYLCASSLAERGGNNEQFFGPGTRLTVL.